The 21 T cell receptor beta chains below come from one sample, sequenced in a study of cytomegalovirus exposure and HLA in healthy donors. In the PCR, 60 Vbeta and 13 Jbeta primers were used. The repertoire was sequenced with immunoSEQ multiplex PCR; TCRdb's copy has only in-frame clones and lacks some. The sample lists approximately 210,000 clones, about 88% occurring once. Material: PBMCs. These receptors all stem from a woman between 18 and 30 years old in good health and CMV-seronegative.

Worth noting for this clone: Relative to the germline gene, one junction end is altered; a read error may explain this. The chain uses TRBV7-9 and TRBJ1-2, with 11 bases fitting TRBD1. CDR3 length: 17 residues. Germline V gene lookup returns CDR1 SEHNR and CDR2 FQNEAQ (reference sequence). CDR3 amino acids: CSSSPPGLGQGAYGYTF. The DNA of the CDR3 is TGTTCCAGCAGCCCACCTGGCTTAGGACAGGGGGCGTATGGCTACACCTTC.

V gene TRBV7-9 combines with J gene TRBJ2-5, with 7 bases that match TRBD2. Trimming removed 5 bases from V and 5 bases from J; junction bases left unmatched: 5. Germline V gene data show CDR1 as SEHNR and CDR2 as FQNEAQ (reference sequence). The CDR3 extends over 13 amino acids. The chain's CDR3 is CASSHYGRETQYF. The CDR3 nucleotides read TGTGCCAGCAGCCATTACGGGAGGGAGACCCAGTACTTC.

CDR3 nucleotides: TGTGCCAGCAGCCTATCAATGGGACAGGGGAGTGATGGCTACACCTTC. It codes for CASSLSMGQGSDGYTF. The chain couples TRBV16 to TRBJ1-2; 10 bases fit TRBD1. Germline CDR1 and CDR2: KGHSY and FQNENV. This CDR3 region has 16 residues. The junction had 11 bases not matched to a gene; V was cut back by 4 bases and J by 6 bases.

The chain has TRBV2 and TRBJ1-3; 7 bases align to TRBD1. Per germline, CDR1 SNHLY and CDR2 FYNNEI. This CDR3 has 13 amino acids. Trimming at V came to 11 bases and at J to 3 bases, leaving 7 bases not matched to a gene. In DNA form, the CDR3 reads TGTGCCTGTGGACAGGCATATGGAAACACCATATATTTT. Translation: CACGQAYGNTIYF. Based on the CDR3 plus reference TRBV2 and TRBJ1-3, the full variable domain is EPEVTQTPSHQVTQMGQEVILRCVPISNHLYFYWYRQILGQKVEFLVSFYNNEISEKSEIFDDQFSVERPDGSNFTLKIRSTKLEDSAMYFCACGQAYGNTIYFGEGSWLTVV.

The gene calls are TRBV19 and TRBJ2-7; a possible D gene is TRBD2 (6 bases). Between the trimmed V and J ends, which lost 5 bases and 5 bases, there was a span of 22 bases. CDR1 is LNHDA, CDR2 SQIVND, per germline (reference sequence). The CDR3 has 16 residues. The CDR3 DNA reads as TGTGCCAGTAGTGGGAGGTTCGGGCAGGGAATCGACGAGCAGTACTTC. Translating gives CASSGRFGQGIDEQYF.

The gene calls are TRBV19 and TRBJ2-3, with D possibly TRBD2 on 6 matching bases. Trimming pared 10 bases from V and 0 bases from J, leaving 17 bases between. This CDR3 is built from 15 residues. Germline CDR1 reads LNHDA; CDR2 reads SQIVND (reference sequence). This chain's CDR3 is CATRPGGTSTDTQYF. The CDR3 nucleotides are TGTGCCACCCGTCCCGGGGGAACTAGCACAGATACGCAGTATTTT.

This clone appeared a single time. The chain uses TRBV5-4 and TRBJ1-2; D perhaps matches TRBD1 (6 bases). The germline V gene encodes CDR1 SGHNT and CDR2 YYREEE (reference sequence). Trimming shortened V by 3 bases and J by 2 bases, and 14 bases separated the two germline ends. CDR3 size: 15 residues. CDR3 DNA: TGTGCCAGCAGCTACCTATCCAGGGGAAACTATGGCTACACCTTC. Translating gives CASSYLSRGNYGYTF.

In nucleotides, the CDR3 is TGCAGCGTCAGGGGGCGCGGCACCGGGGAGCTGTTTTTT. Encoded protein: CSVRGRGTGELFF. The chain employs TRBV29-1 and TRBJ2-2; 8 nucleotides align to TRBD1. CDR3 length equals 13 residues. Trimming cost V 6 bases and J 4 bases; bases outside gene matches: 4. Germline V gene lookup returns CDR1 SQVTM and CDR2 ANQGSEA.

In regard to this clone: Relative to the germline gene, one junction end is altered; a read error may explain this. J is TRBJ2-1 and V is TRBV6-4; possibly TRBD2 for D (6 bases). This CDR3 is 15 amino acids long. Germline values: CDR1 MRHNA, CDR2 SNTAGT. The CDR3 loop is CASIDPNGRGNEQFF. In DNA form, the CDR3 reads TGTGCCAGCATTGACCCTAACGGGAGAGGAAATGAGCAGTTCTTC.

J is TRBJ1-1 and V is TRBV19; D might be TRBD1 (5 bases). From germline, CDR1 is LNHDA and CDR2 SQIVND (reference sequence). CDR3 length equals 13 residues. Trimming cost V 7 bases and J 5 bases, with 14 bases left between them. CDR3 in DNA: TGTGCCAGTACCGCTGGGGGGGGGACTGAAGCTTTCTTT. Residues: CASTAGGGTEAFF.

This clone was detected a few times. The chain joins TRBV6-5 to TRBJ1-4, with 9 bases that match TRBD1. V lost 6 bases, J lost 8 bases, and 7 bases stayed unmatched. Germline V gene data show CDR1 as MNHEY and CDR2 as SVGAGI. This CDR3 has 14 amino acids. The CDR3 DNA follows: TGTGCCAGCAGGAACCCGGGACAGGGAGAAAAACTGTTTTTT. Protein: CASRNPGQGEKLFF.

This clone occurred a few times. The J gene is TRBJ1-1, the V gene TRBV5-4, with 9 bases lining up with TRBD1. The CDR3 runs to 16 residues. CDR1 is SGHNT, CDR2 YYREEE, per germline (reference sequence). V lost 2 bases and J lost 1; bases outside the gene matches: 6. The CDR3 DNA is TGTGCCAGCAGCTTCCCCGGGACAGGGTCGAACACTGAAGCTTTCTTT. Translation: CASSFPGTGSNTEAFF.

The rearrangement joins TRBV19 to TRBJ2-7; 8 nucleotides match TRBD1. J gave up 2 bases and V 3 bases, and 6 bases lay outside the gene matches. There are 15 residues in the CDR3. Germline CDR1 reads LNHDA; CDR2 reads SQIVND (reference sequence). The CDR3 protein is CASSIDRGLPYEQYF. CDR3 in DNA: TGTGCCAGTAGTATCGACAGGGGACTTCCCTACGAGCAGTACTTC.

V is TRBV7-3 and J is TRBJ2-5; D might be TRBD2 (5 bases). Germline lookup yields CDR1 SGHTA and CDR2 FQGTGA. This CDR3 is built from 14 residues. V dropped 0 bases and J dropped 5 bases, with 10 bases sitting between them. The DNA of the CDR3 is TGTGCCAGCAGCTTAACCGAGGGTGTCGAGACCCAGTACTTC. Translation: CASSLTEGVETQYF. Full variable domain (outside the CDR3, taken from reference TRBV7-3 and TRBJ2-5): GAGVSQTPSNKVTEKGKYVELRCDPISGHTALYWYRQSLGQGPEFLIYFQGTGAADDSGLPNDRFFAVRPEGSVSTLKIQRTERGDSAVYLCASSLTEGVETQYFGPGTRLLVL.

This clone occurred once. The chain employs TRBV25-1 and TRBJ2-2, with D maybe TRBD1 (5 bases). The CDR3 has 15 amino acids. Per germline, CDR1 MGHDK and CDR2 SYGVNS. V gave up 1 base and J gave up 2 bases, with 8 bases separating them. The CDR3 sequence: CASSESGQNTGELFF. In DNA, the CDR3 is TGTGCCAGCAGTGAATCCGGACAAAACACCGGGGAGCTGTTTTTT.

The chain links TRBV27 to TRBJ1-1; TRBD1 might be the D (5 bases). Trimming stripped 6 bases from V and 3 bases from J, with 11 bases between. This CDR3 contains 13 residues. Germline V gene data show CDR1 as MNHEY and CDR2 as SMNVEV (reference sequence). The CDR3 region has the DNA TGTGCCAGCAGCGGGGGTTGGGACACTGAAGCTTTCTTT. This gives the protein CASSGGWDTEAFF.

The chain couples TRBV30 to TRBJ1-5; D might be TRBD1 (6 bases). V lost 5 bases and J lost 0, with 11 bases in between. CDR1 GTSNPN and CDR2 SVGIG come from the germline V gene (reference sequence). The CDR3 sequence is 14 residues long. CDR3 loop: CAWGDNYSNQPQHF. The CDR3 coding sequence is TGTGCCTGGGGGGACAATTATAGCAATCAGCCCCAGCATTTT.

This clone has only one observation. The J gene is TRBJ1-5, the V gene TRBV19; 9 bases are a match to TRBD1. CDR1 and CDR2 from the germline V gene are LNHDA and SQIVND (reference sequence). Losses at the gene ends were 10 bases for V and 4 bases for J; bases not matched to a gene: 11. The CDR3 totals 15 residues. Here the CDR3 reads CAIRATGGGNQPQHF. CDR3 nucleotide sequence: TGTGCCATTAGAGCCACAGGGGGCGGGAATCAGCCCCAGCATTTT.

The rearrangement uses TRBV5-1 and TRBJ1-2; a possible D gene is TRBD1 (5 bases). V shed 5 bases and J shed 4 bases, with 18 bases lying between them. The CDR3 totals 15 residues. Per germline, CDR1 SGHRS and CDR2 YFSETQ. The CDR3 reads CASSPDSSWSYGYTF. In DNA form, the CDR3 reads TGCGCCAGCAGTCCCGACAGCTCCTGGAGCTATGGCTACACCTTC.

V usage is TRBV14 and J usage is TRBJ2-1; D is undetermined. The V gene's germline CDR1 is SGHDN and CDR2 FVKESK. The CDR3 contains 14 residues. Trimming shortened V by 0 bases and J by 8 bases, and 11 bases separated the two germline ends. The CDR3 DNA is TGTGCCAGCAGCCAAGATCCTGGCCCATATGAGCAGTTCTTC. It is translated as CASSQDPGPYEQFF. The variable domain in full, completed from reference TRBV14 and TRBJ2-1, reads EAGVTQFPSHSVIEKGQTVTLRCDPISGHDNLYWYRRVMGKEIKFLLHFVKESKQDESGMPNNRFLAERTGGTYSTLKVQPAELEDSGVYFCASSQDPGPYEQFFGPGTRLTVL.

V is TRBV6-5 and J is TRBJ2-7, with D possibly being TRBD1 (7 bases). V was clipped by 5 bases and J by 4 bases, with 15 bases between them. Germline V CDR1 and CDR2: MNHEY, SVGAGI. The CDR3 is 14 residues long. CDR3 bases: TGTGCCAGCAGTGTCGGAGGGGGCGGGTACGAGCAGTACTTC. Its protein is CASSVGGGGYEQYF.